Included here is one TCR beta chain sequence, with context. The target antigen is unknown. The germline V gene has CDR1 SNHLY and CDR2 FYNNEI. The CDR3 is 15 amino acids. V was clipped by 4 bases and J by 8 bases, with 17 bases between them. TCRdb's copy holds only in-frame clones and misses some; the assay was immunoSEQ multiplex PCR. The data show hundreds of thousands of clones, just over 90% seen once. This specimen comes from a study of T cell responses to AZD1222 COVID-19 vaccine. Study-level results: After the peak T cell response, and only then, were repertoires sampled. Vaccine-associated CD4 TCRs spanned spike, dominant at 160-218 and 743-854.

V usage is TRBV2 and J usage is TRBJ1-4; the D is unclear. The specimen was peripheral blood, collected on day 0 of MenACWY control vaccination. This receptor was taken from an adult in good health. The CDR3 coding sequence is TGTGCCAGCAGTGTCAGGAGGGCCGGCGGAGAAAAACTGTTTTTT. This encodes CASSVRRAGGEKLFF.